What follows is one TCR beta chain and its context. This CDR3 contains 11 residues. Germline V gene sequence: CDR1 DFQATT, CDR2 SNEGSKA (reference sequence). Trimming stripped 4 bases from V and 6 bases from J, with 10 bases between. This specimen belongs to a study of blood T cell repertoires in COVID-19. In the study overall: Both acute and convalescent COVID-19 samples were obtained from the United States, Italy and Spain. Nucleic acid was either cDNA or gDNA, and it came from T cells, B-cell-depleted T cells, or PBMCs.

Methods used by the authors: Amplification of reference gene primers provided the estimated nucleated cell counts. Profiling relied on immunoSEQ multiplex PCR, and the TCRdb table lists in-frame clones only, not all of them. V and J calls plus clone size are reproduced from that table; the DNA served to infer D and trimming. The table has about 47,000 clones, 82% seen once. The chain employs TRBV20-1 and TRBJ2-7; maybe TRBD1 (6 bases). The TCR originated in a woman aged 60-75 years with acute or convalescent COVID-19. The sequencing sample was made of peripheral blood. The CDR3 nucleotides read TGCAGTGCTATACAGGGTGTCGAGCAGTACTTC. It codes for CSAIQGVEQYF.